A selection of T cell receptor beta chains follows, all from one sample in a study of Ad26.COV2.S vaccination and SARS-CoV-2 variants. Profiling relied on immunoSEQ multiplex PCR, and the TCRdb table lists in-frame clones only, not all of them. The repertoire holds hundreds of thousands of clones, about 89% seen once, with about 3.1% in the top ten. Specimen: peripheral blood, collected in a trial of Ad26.COV2.S vaccine versus placebo. The source of these receptors is a person between 18 and 60 years old who received the Ad26.COV2.S COVID-19 vaccine or a placebo. Both conserved end residues are part of each CDR3.

V gene: TRBV4-2
CDR3 protein: CASSQATGLAGGSTYNEQFF

V gene: TRBV2
CDR3 protein: CASSDLGGEETQYF

V gene: TRBV2
CDR3 protein: CASNIEQGTTEAFF

V gene: TRBV6-2/TRBV6-3
CDR3 protein: CASSLRNQPQHF

V gene: TRBV3-1/TRBV3-2
CDR3 protein: CASSQSRTGDYQETQYF

V gene: TRBV2
CDR3 protein: CASSPYNDYTF

V gene: TRBV5-4
CDR3 protein: CASRRLAGGRQETQYF

V gene: TRBV14
CDR3 protein: CASSQVRGGGTEAFF

V gene: TRBV5-1
CDR3 protein: CASRLVFRGSGYGYTF

V gene: TRBV5-4
CDR3 protein: CASSPSPARGWETQYF

V gene: TRBV7-9
CDR3 protein: CASSVGGQGRSGNTIYF

V gene: TRBV4-3
CDR3 protein: CASSTRTGGVGYTF

V gene: TRBV7-2
CDR3 protein: CASSPDSALRGYTF

V gene: TRBV29-1
CDR3 protein: CSAWDSRGYGYTF

V gene: TRBV19
CDR3 protein: CASQRGGLYNEQFF

V gene: TRBV18
CDR3 protein: CASSPPGVFVTEAFF

V gene: TRBV6-7
CDR3 protein: CASSSVPGQGLNEQFF

V gene: TRBV24-1
CDR3 protein: CATSASGQVTIAKNIQYF

V gene: TRBV27
CDR3 protein: CASRSRGSGNQPQHF

V gene: TRBV18
CDR3 protein: CASSRSGGSEKLFF

V gene: TRBV7-2
CDR3 protein: CASSFRGTDTQYF

V gene: TRBV18
CDR3 protein: CASTPGQGAADTQYF

V gene: TRBV5-1
CDR3 protein: CASTWTGSSYNEQFF

V gene: TRBV5-1
CDR3 protein: CASSFRQDSYEQYF

V gene: TRBV7-2
CDR3 protein: CASSLFPSPSYEQYF

V gene: TRBV12-3/TRBV12-4
CDR3 protein: CASTFDRTGGYTF

V gene: TRBV19
CDR3 protein: CASRTGMNTEAFF

V gene: TRBV19
CDR3 protein: CASSQAVNTEAFF

V gene: TRBV27
CDR3 protein: CASSLGGSYEQYF

V gene: TRBV28
CDR3 protein: CAISKRGRYDGYTF

V gene: TRBV5-1
CDR3 protein: CASTNSPNTPYEQYF